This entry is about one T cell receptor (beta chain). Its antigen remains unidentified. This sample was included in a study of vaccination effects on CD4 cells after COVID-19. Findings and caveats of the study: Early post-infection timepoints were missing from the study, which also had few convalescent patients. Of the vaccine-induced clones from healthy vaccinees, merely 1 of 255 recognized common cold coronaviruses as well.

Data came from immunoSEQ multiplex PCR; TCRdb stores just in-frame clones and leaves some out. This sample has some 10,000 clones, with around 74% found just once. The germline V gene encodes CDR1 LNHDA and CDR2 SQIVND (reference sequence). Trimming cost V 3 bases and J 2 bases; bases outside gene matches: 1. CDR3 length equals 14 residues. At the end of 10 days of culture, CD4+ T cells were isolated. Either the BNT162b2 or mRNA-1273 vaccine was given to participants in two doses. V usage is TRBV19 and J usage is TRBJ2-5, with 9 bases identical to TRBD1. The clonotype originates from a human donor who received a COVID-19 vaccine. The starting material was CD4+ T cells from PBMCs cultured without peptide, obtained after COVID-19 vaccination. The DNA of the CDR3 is TGTGCCAGTAGTATGGGGACAGGGCAAGAGACCCAGTACTTC. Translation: CASSMGTGQETQYF. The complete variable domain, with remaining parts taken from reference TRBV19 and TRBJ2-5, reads DGGITQSPKYLFRKEGQNVTLSCEQNLNHDAMYWYRQDPGQGLRLIYYSQIVNDFQKGDIAEGYSVSREKKESFPLTVTSAQKNPTAFYLCASSMGTGQETQYFGPGTRLLVL.